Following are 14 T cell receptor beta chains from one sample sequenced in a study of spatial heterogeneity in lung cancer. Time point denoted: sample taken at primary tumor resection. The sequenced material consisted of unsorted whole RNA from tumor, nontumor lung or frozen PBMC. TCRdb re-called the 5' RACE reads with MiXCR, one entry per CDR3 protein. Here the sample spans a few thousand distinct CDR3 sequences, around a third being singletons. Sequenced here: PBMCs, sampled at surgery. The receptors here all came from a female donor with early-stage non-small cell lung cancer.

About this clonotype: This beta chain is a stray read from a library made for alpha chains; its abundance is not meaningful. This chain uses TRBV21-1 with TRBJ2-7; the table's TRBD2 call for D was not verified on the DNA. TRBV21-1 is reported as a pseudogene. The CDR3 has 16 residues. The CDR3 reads CASSKGDPGLASEQYF. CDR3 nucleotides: TGTGCCAGCAGCAAAGGGGACCCGGGACTAGCTAGCGAGCAGTACTTC.

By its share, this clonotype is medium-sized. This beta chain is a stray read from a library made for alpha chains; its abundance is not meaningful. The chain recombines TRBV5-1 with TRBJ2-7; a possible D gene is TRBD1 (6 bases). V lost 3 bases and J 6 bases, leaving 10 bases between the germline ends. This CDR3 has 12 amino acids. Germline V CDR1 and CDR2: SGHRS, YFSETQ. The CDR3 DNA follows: TGCGCCAGCAGCTCCAGGGGTGGCGAGCAGTACTTC. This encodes CASSSRGGEQYF.

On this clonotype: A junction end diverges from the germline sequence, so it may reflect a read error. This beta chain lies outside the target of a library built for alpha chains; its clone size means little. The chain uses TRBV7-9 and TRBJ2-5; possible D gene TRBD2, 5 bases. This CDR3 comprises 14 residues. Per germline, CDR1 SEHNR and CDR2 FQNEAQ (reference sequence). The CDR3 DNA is TGTGCCAGCAGCTTAGCGGTCCGGACTCACCCCAACCACTTC. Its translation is CASSLAVRTHPNHF.

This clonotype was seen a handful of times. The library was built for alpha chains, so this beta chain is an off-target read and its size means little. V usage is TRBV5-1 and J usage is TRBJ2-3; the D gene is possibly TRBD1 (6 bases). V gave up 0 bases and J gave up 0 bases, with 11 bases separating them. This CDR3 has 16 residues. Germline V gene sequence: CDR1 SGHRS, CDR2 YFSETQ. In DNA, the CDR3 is TGCGCCAGCAGCTTGGGATCTACAGGGAGCACAGATACGCAGTATTTT. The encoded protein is CASSLGSTGSTDTQYF.

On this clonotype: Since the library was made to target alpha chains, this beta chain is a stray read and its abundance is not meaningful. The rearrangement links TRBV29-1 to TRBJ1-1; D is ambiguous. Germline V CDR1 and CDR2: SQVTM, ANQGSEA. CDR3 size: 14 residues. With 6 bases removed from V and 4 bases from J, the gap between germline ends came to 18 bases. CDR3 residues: CSVGMVGGSTEAFF. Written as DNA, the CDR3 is TGCAGCGTGGGGATGGTAGGAGGAAGCACTGAAGCTTTCTTT. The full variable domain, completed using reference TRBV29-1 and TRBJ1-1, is SAVISQKPSRDICQRGTSLTIQCQVDSQVTMMFWYRQQPGQSLTLIATANQGSEATYESGFVIDKFPISRPNLTFSTLTVSNMSPEDSSIYLCSVGMVGGSTEAFFGQGTRLTVV.

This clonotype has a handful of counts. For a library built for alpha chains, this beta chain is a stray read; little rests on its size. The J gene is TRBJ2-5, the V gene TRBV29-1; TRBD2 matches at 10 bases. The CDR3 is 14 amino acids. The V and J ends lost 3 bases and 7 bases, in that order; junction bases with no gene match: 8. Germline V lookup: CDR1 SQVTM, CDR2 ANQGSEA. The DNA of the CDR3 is TGCAGCGTTGATACTAGCGGGGCCCGGGGGACCCAGTACTTC. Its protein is CSVDTSGARGTQYF.

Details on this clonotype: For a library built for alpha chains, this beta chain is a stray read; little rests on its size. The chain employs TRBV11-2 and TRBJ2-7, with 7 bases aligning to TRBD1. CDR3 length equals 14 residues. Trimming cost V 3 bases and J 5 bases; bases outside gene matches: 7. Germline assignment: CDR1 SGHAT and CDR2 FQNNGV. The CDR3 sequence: CASSLDRPRNEQYF. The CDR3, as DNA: TGTGCCAGCAGCTTGGACAGGCCTAGAAACGAGCAGTACTTC.

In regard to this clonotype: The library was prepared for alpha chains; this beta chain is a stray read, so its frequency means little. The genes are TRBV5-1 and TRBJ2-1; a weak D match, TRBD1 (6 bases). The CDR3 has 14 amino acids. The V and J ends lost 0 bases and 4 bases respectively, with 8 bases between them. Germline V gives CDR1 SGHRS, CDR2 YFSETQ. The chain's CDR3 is CASSLAQGYNEQFF. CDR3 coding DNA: TGCGCCAGCAGCTTGGCACAGGGATACAATGAGCAGTTCTTC.

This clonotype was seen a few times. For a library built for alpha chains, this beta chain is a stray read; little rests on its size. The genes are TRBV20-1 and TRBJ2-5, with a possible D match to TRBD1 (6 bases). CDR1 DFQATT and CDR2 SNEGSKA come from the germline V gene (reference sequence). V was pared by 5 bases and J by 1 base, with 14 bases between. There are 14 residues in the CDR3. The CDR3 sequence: CSAPTGTFQETQYF. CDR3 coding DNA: TGCAGTGCTCCAACCGGGACATTCCAAGAGACCCAGTACTTC.

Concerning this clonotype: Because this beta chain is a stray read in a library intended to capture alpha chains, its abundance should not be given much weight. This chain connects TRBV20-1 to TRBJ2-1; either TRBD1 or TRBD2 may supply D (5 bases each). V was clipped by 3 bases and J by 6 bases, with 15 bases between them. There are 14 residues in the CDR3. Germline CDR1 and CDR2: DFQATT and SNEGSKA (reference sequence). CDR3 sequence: CSASPGTSPNEQFF. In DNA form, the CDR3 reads TGCAGTGCTAGCCCCGGGACCTCACCCAATGAGCAGTTCTTC.

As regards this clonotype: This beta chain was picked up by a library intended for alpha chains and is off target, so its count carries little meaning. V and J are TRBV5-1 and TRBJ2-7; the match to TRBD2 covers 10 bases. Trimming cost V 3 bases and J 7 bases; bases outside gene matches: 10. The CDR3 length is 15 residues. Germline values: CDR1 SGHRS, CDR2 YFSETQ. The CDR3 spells CASSSLAGGTREQYF. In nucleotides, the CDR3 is TGCGCCAGCAGCTCTTTAGCGGGGGGCACCCGAGAGCAGTACTTC.

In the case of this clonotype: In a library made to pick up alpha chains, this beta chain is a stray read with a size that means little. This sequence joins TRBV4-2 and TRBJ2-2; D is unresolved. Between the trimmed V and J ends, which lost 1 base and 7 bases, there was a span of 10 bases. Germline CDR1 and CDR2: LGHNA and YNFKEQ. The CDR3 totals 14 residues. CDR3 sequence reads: CASSQAIFFGELFF. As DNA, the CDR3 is TGTGCCAGCAGCCAAGCCATTTTTTTCGGGGAGCTGTTTTTT.

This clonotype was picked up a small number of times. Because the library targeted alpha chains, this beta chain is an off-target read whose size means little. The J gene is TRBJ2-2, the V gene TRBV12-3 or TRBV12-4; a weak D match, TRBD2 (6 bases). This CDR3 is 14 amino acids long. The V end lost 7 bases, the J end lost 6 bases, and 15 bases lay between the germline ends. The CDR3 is CASKAGGLSGELFF. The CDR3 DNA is TGTGCCAGCAAAGCCGGAGGGCTATCCGGGGAGCTGTTTTTT.

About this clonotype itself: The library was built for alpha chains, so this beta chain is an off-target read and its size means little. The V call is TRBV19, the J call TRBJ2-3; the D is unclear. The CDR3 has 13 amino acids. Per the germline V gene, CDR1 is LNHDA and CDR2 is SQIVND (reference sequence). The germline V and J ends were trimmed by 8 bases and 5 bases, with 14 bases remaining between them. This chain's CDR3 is CASSTGHRDTQYF. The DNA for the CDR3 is TGTGCCAGTTCCACTGGGCACAGAGATACGCAGTATTTT.